The 28 T cell receptor beta chains in this list originate from one sample, sequenced in a study of Ad26.COV2.S vaccination and SARS-CoV-2 variants. Sequenced by immunoSEQ multiplex PCR; TCRdb stores in-frame clones only, minus some. The sample lists about 350,000 clones, around nine tenths occurring once. Treatment described: some 19 received Ad26.COV2.S at low or high dose, single or two shots; 5 received placebo; per-sample allocation not given. Specimen acquisition occurred on day 63 following the initial vaccine or placebo injection. Sequences were derived from peripheral blood, sampled in a trial of Ad26.COV2.S vaccine versus placebo. The receptors come from a person aged 18-65 years who received the Ad26.COV2.S COVID-19 vaccine or a placebo.

This clone came up a few times. The gene calls are TRBV20-1 and TRBJ1-2; 7 positions agree with TRBD1. CDR1 DFQATT and CDR2 SNEGSKA come from the germline V gene (reference sequence). The V segment lost 6 bases and the J segment 5 bases; nucleotides outside the gene matches: 3. There are 11 residues in the CDR3. Here the CDR3 reads CSAKGQYGYTF. The CDR3 coding sequence is TGCAGTGCCAAGGGACAGTATGGCTACACCTTC.

The J gene is TRBJ1-2, the V gene TRBV7-9; D remains ambiguous. Germline V gene sequence: CDR1 SEHNR, CDR2 FQNEAQ (reference sequence). The length of the CDR3 is 12 residues. The V end lost 3 bases, the J end lost 5 bases, and 7 bases lay between the germline ends. The chain's CDR3 is CASSLLSYGYTF. The CDR3, as DNA: TGTGCCAGCAGCTTGTTAAGTTATGGCTACACCTTC.

This clone has a single count. This chain uses TRBV30 with TRBJ2-1; no firm D call. The V and J ends lost 4 bases and 4 bases respectively, with 11 bases between them. The length of the CDR3 is 13 residues. CDR1 and CDR2 (germline): GTSNPN, SVGIG (reference sequence). This CDR3 reads CAWKFKEYNEQFF. CDR3 coding DNA: TGTGCCTGGAAGTTTAAGGAATACAATGAGCAGTTCTTC.

This chain uses TRBV7-9 with TRBJ1-1, with D possibly being TRBD1 (6 bases). Germline lookup yields CDR1 SEHNR and CDR2 FQNEAQ (reference sequence). Trimming took off 5 bases at V and 7 bases at J, with 17 bases between the two ends. The CDR3 is made up of 14 amino acids. The CDR3, as DNA: TGTGCCAGCAGCCTCGACCGGACAGCGGATGAAGCTTTCTTT. It specifies CASSLDRTADEAFF.

The chain links TRBV28 to TRBJ1-6; possibly TRBD1 for D (5 bases). Trimming removed 6 bases from V and 7 bases from J, with 16 bases in between. The CDR3 consists of 15 residues. Germline lookup yields CDR1 MDHEN and CDR2 SYDVKM. The CDR3 sequence: CASRPLGGANSPLHF. In nucleotides, the CDR3 is TGTGCCAGCAGGCCACTGGGGGGAGCGAATTCACCCCTCCACTTT.

In DNA, the CDR3 is TGCGCCAGCAGCCAAGGGATAATTACTAACCCAACCTTCACAGATACGCAGTATTTT. Translating it yields CASSQGIITNPTFTDTQYF. This rearrangement joins TRBV4-3 to TRBJ2-3; D gene ambiguous. The CDR3 runs to 19 residues. Per the germline V gene, CDR1 is LGHNA and CDR2 is YSLEER. V lost 1 base, J lost 2 bases, and 22 bases lay in between.

This chain links TRBV6-5 with TRBJ1-5; tentatively, D is TRBD1 (5 bases). This CDR3 comprises 14 residues. The ends were cut back, 2 bases at V and 3 bases at J, with 8 bases in the middle. In germline, CDR1 is MNHEY, CDR2 SVGAGI. The CDR3 loop is CASSYGGSNQPQHF. CDR3 in DNA: TGTGCCAGCAGTTACGGGGGGTCCAATCAGCCCCAGCATTTT.

The chain carries TRBV6-2 or TRBV6-3 and TRBJ2-7; no definite D call. Germline values: CDR1 MNHEY, CDR2 SVGEGT. V was trimmed by 5 bases and J by 2 bases, leaving 19 bases between them. The length of the CDR3 is 16 residues. The CDR3 DNA sequence: TGTGCCAGCAGTAATCGGGCAGACTCAAAACCCTACGAGCAGTACTTC. It codes for CASSNRADSKPYEQYF.

The chain is built from TRBV7-2 and TRBJ2-7; 7 positions agree with TRBD2. The V and J ends lost 2 bases and 1 base, in that order; junction bases with no gene match: 8. The length of the CDR3 is 16 residues. CDR1 is SGHTA, CDR2 FQGNSA, per germline. The chain's CDR3 is CASSLLMGEGSYEQYF. In DNA form, the CDR3 reads TGTGCCAGCAGCTTATTGATGGGGGAGGGGTCCTACGAGCAGTACTTC.

The V gene is TRBV19, the J gene TRBJ1-5; 7 nucleotides match TRBD1. This CDR3 is built from 15 residues. The V gene end was trimmed by 1 base and the J gene end by 5 bases; junction bases not matched to a gene: 5. Germline CDR1 LNHDA, CDR2 SQIVND (reference sequence). The CDR3 region has the DNA TGTGCCAGTAGTATAGGAGACAGGGTGTATCAGCCCCAGCATTTT. Its translation: CASSIGDRVYQPQHF.

This clone was detected only a few times. The V and J genes are TRBV29-1 and TRBJ2-2, with D unresolved. Trimming left V 1 base short and J 3 bases short, with 6 bases between. This CDR3 has 13 residues. Looked up from germline, CDR1 is SQVTM and CDR2 is ANQGSEA. The CDR3 nucleotides read TGCAGCGTTGAAGTTGGGGACACCGGGGAGCTGTTTTTT. This encodes CSVEVGDTGELFF.

The CDR3 spells CASSAREAHSYEQYF. CDR3 DNA sequence: TGTGCCAGCAGCGCCCGGGAGGCCCACTCCTACGAGCAGTACTTC. The V and J genes are TRBV9 and TRBJ2-7, with TRBD2 identical over 7 bases. The CDR3 runs 15 residues. V gave up 3 bases and J gave up 0 bases; unmatched junction bases: 6. The V gene's germline CDR1 is SGDLS and CDR2 YYNGEE.

The chain is built from TRBV4-1 and TRBJ1-2, with TRBD1 matching over 10 bases. This CDR3 is 18 amino acids long. Unmatched junction bases numbered 10, after V lost 0 bases and J lost 3 bases. CDR1 and CDR2 from the germline V gene are MGHRA and YSYEKL. In DNA form, the CDR3 reads TGCGCCAGCAGCCAAGATCCCACCGGGACAGGGGTTGACTATGGCTACACCTTC. This encodes CASSQDPTGTGVDYGYTF.

The CDR3 reads CASSLAGGANVLTF. The CDR3, as DNA: TGTGCCAGCAGCCTCGCGGGAGGGGCCAACGTCCTGACTTTC. The J gene is TRBJ2-6, the V gene TRBV5-4; D may be TRBD2 (6 bases). With 4 bases removed from V and 4 bases from J, the gap between germline ends came to 9 bases. The CDR3 is made up of 14 amino acids. Germline CDR1 and CDR2: SGHNT and YYREEE (reference sequence).

This sequence joins TRBV6-4 and TRBJ2-5, with D perhaps TRBD1 or TRBD2 (5 bases each). Germline V gene lookup returns CDR1 MRHNA and CDR2 SNTAGT. The germline V and J ends were trimmed by 0 bases and 7 bases, with 9 bases remaining between them. The CDR3 is 13 residues long. For the CDR3, the DNA is TGTGCCAGCAGTGACTCTCGTGGGGGGACCCAGTACTTC. Its protein is CASSDSRGGTQYF.

The V and J genes are TRBV9 and TRBJ1-1, with a tentative D call TRBD1 (5 bases). The CDR3 contains 14 residues. V lost 1 base and J lost 1, with 8 bases in between. Germline values: CDR1 SGDLS, CDR2 YYNGEE. The CDR3 DNA sequence: TGTGCCAGCAGCGTACGAACAGGGAACACTGAAGCTTTCTTT. The encoded protein is CASSVRTGNTEAFF. The complete variable domain, with remaining parts taken from reference TRBV9 and TRBJ1-1, reads DSGVTQTPKHLITATGQRVTLRCSPRSGDLSVYWYQQSLDQGLQFLIQYYNGEERAKGNILERFSAQQFPDLHSELNLSSLELGDSALYFCASSVRTGNTEAFFGQGTRLTVV.

The CDR3 reads CASSLSSGGSSYNEQFF. The CDR3 DNA reads TGTGCCAGCAGCTTGTCCAGCGGGGGAAGCTCCTACAATGAGCAGTTCTTC. This rearrangement joins TRBV5-4 to TRBJ2-1, with TRBD2 matching over 8 bases. CDR1 SGHNT and CDR2 YYREEE come from the germline V gene (reference sequence). Losses at the gene ends were 1 base for V and 0 bases for J; bases not matched to a gene: 6. This CDR3 is 17 amino acids long. Drawing the rest from reference TRBV5-4 and TRBJ2-1, the complete variable domain is ETGVTQSPTHLIKTRGQQVTLRCSSQSGHNTVSWYQQALGQGPQFIFQYYREEENGRGNFPPRFSGLQFPNYSSELNVNALELDDSALYLCASSLSSGGSSYNEQFFGPGTRLTVL.

The chain links TRBV30 to TRBJ2-7; 10 bases map to TRBD1. Germline V lookup: CDR1 GTSNPN, CDR2 SVGIG (reference sequence). The V gene end was trimmed by 5 bases and the J gene end by 7 bases; junction bases not matched to a gene: 8. The CDR3 is 13 amino acids. The CDR3 region is CAWEPDRGGEQYF. The CDR3 DNA follows: TGTGCCTGGGAACCGGACAGGGGGGGAGAGCAGTACTTC.

The chain couples TRBV27 to TRBJ1-1; tentatively, D is TRBD1 (5 bases). With 8 bases removed from V and 1 base from J, the gap between germline ends came to 11 bases. Per germline, CDR1 MNHEY and CDR2 SMNVEV (reference sequence). This CDR3 region has 13 residues. The CDR3, as DNA: TGTGCCAGCGGACGGGGGGGGAACACTGAAGCTTTCTTT. Protein sequence: CASGRGGNTEAFF.

The chain is built from TRBV5-1 and TRBJ2-7, with D perhaps being TRBD1 or TRBD2 (6 bases each). V lost 1 base and J 6 bases, leaving 14 bases between the germline ends. The CDR3 contains 14 residues. Looked up from germline, CDR1 is SGHRS and CDR2 is YFSETQ. The DNA for the CDR3 is TGCGCCAGCAGCTTGTCCGGGGGCACCCCCGAGCAGTACTTC. This sequence encodes CASSLSGGTPEQYF.

The V and J genes are TRBV7-9 and TRBJ2-3, with D maybe TRBD1 (5 bases). The CDR3 runs 15 residues. The germline V gene has CDR1 SEHNR and CDR2 FQNEAQ (reference sequence). Trimming took 5 bases from V and 4 from J, leaving 16 bases between them. CDR3 DNA: TGTGCCAGCAGCCTCCTGGTGGGCAGGGCAGATACGCAGTATTTT. Encoded protein: CASSLLVGRADTQYF.

This clone has just one count. The V and J genes are TRBV27 and TRBJ1-6, with D maybe TRBD1 (6 bases). The CDR3 is made up of 14 amino acids. CDR1 and CDR2 (germline): MNHEY, SMNVEV (reference sequence). V was pared by 4 bases and J by 9 bases, with 13 bases between. The CDR3 DNA reads as TGTGCCAGCAGTTACGGACAGCGGGGTTCACCCCTCCACTTT. It is translated as CASSYGQRGSPLHF.

This clone was observed a handful of times. This chain uses TRBV4-3 with TRBJ1-2, with 7 positions matching TRBD1. This CDR3 contains 15 residues. J gave up 8 bases and V 0 bases, and 9 bases lay outside the gene matches. The germline gives CDR1 LGHNA, CDR2 YSLEER. The CDR3 spells CASSQEVRGSRGYTF. CDR3 DNA sequence: TGCGCCAGCAGCCAAGAGGTCAGGGGGTCGAGAGGCTACACCTTC.

Only one count was recorded for this clone. The chain employs TRBV7-2 and TRBJ2-5; D remains ambiguous. The CDR3 has 13 amino acids. Germline V lookup: CDR1 SGHTA, CDR2 FQGNSA. Trimming pared 3 bases from V and 4 bases from J, leaving 9 bases between. CDR3 in amino acids: CASSFELLETQYF. The CDR3, as DNA: TGTGCCAGCAGCTTTGAACTACTAGAGACCCAGTACTTC.

The J gene is TRBJ2-1, the V gene TRBV5-1; 10 nucleotides match TRBD1. CDR1 and CDR2 from the germline V gene are SGHRS and YFSETQ. This CDR3 comprises 13 residues. The junction had 1 base not matched to a gene; V was cut back by 3 bases and J by 7 bases. The CDR3 loop is CASSWTGGNEQFF. CDR3 nucleotide sequence: TGCGCCAGCAGCTGGACAGGGGGGAATGAGCAGTTCTTC.

J is TRBJ2-5 and V is TRBV30; D perhaps matches TRBD2 (7 bases). The CDR3 consists of 17 residues. Per germline, CDR1 GTSNPN and CDR2 SVGIG (reference sequence). The ends were cut back, 4 bases at V and 2 bases at J, with 23 bases in the middle. The CDR3 region is CAWKGGTRAPLQETQYF. In DNA form, the CDR3 reads TGTGCCTGGAAGGGAGGGACACGGGCCCCCTTGCAAGAGACCCAGTACTTC.

The chain carries TRBV28 and TRBJ1-6, with D uncertain. CDR1 MDHEN and CDR2 SYDVKM come from the germline V gene. This CDR3 region has 14 residues. The germline V and J ends were trimmed by 7 bases and 5 bases, with 12 bases remaining between them. In nucleotides, the CDR3 is TGTGCCAGCACCTTGGGCGTAAATAATTCACCCCTCCACTTT. It specifies CASTLGVNNSPLHF.

The table lists this clone with a few counts. V and J are TRBV6-4 and TRBJ2-5, with D hard to call. Germline V gene lookup returns CDR1 MRHNA and CDR2 SNTAGT. Trimming left V 3 bases short and J 4 bases short, with 9 bases between. CDR3 length: 13 residues. The CDR3 DNA reads as TGTGCCAGCAGTGAAGTCGTGGGAGAGACCCAGTACTTC. Translation gives CASSEVVGETQYF.